The 22 T cell receptor delta chains below come from one sample, sequenced in a study of Vδ1+ human thymocytes. Study conclusions and caveats: Thymic TRG and TRD repertoires appeared highly polyclonal.

The template was reverse-transcribed extracted RNA. Multiplex PCR used pooled V-gene forward primers and a constant-region reverse primer to amplify CDR3s. TCRdb fed the multiplex PCR reads to CATT. Among under 30,000 delta-chain clones listed, more than 6% were seen once. What these receptors recognize is not known. The sample comprised Vdelta1+ gamma-delta thymocytes from the thymus. The subset here: FACS-sorted CD3+ TCRalphabeta- TCRVdelta1+ TCRVdelta2- thymocytes. The receptors come from a girl under three years old who had congenital heart surgery.

The called J gene is TRDJ1, whereas the V gene has no call. CDR3 length: 13 amino acids. DNA for the CDR3: TGTGCTCTTGGGGAACTTCAACCTCATAAACTCATCTTC. Protein sequence: CALGELQPHKLIF.

This chain uses TRDV1 with TRDJ1, with TRDD3 identical over 10 bases. The V and J ends lost 4 bases and 4 bases, in that order; junction bases with no gene match: 15. The CDR3 totals 18 residues. Per germline, CDR1 TSWWSYY and CDR2 QGS. CDR3: CALGGEISRTGGCDKLIF. In nucleotides, the CDR3 is TGTGCTCTTGGGGGCGAAATTTCCCGTACTGGGGGATGCGATAAACTCATCTTT.

This rearrangement joins TRDV1 to TRDJ1, with 9 bases lining up with TRDD3. There are 20 residues in the CDR3. The trim removed 1 base at V and 0 bases at J, leaving 15 bases unmatched. Germline CDR1 is TSWWSYY and CDR2 is QGS. This CDR3 reads CALGEHPISPGGLYTDKLIF. The CDR3 DNA sequence: TGTGCTCTTGGGGAACATCCTATTTCGCCTGGGGGATTATACACCGATAAACTCATCTTT.

This clone was counted only a few times. Other DNA sequences in this specimen translate into the identical CDR3. The chain combines TRDV1 with TRDJ1; 10 nucleotides agree with TRDD3. This CDR3 spans 24 amino acids. The trim removed 5 bases at V and 0 bases at J, leaving 30 bases unmatched. Germline CDR1 is TSWWSYY and CDR2 is QGS. CDR3 DNA sequence: TGTGCTCTTGGGACCCAGTTCCTACCTCTTGGGGTGGGGGATACATCCCAGTACACCGATAAACTCATCTTT. Protein sequence: CALGTQFLPLGVGDTSQYTDKLIF.

This clone was counted between two and nine times. The rearrangement joins TRDV1 to TRDJ1, with D maybe TRDD3 (6 bases). The CDR3 totals 17 residues. The germline V and J ends were trimmed by 2 bases and 5 bases, with 21 bases remaining between them. Germline V lookup: CDR1 TSWWSYY, CDR2 QGS. The CDR3 DNA reads as TGTGCTCTTGGGGAAGGAGAACGGATGGGGGGCGAGGATAAACTCATCTTT. This sequence encodes CALGEGERMGGEDKLIF.

The chain joins TRDV1 to TRDJ1, with D perhaps TRDD3 (6 bases). Germline V gives CDR1 TSWWSYY, CDR2 QGS. The CDR3 length is 21 residues. Trimming cost V 5 bases and J 2 bases, with 33 bases left between them. This CDR3 is CALGTIDRGSTPGDFTDKLIF. As DNA, the CDR3 is TGTGCTCTTGGGACCATTGACAGGGGGTCGACGCCCGGGGATTTTACCGATAAACTCATCTTT.

The V call is TRDV1, the J call TRDJ1, with a weak D call TRDD2 (9 bases). Trimming took 7 bases from V and 9 from J, leaving 33 bases between them. The germline V gene has CDR1 TSWWSYY and CDR2 QGS. The CDR3 has 18 residues. The CDR3 loop reads CALAFLQYVGDGLAELIF. CDR3 bases: TGTGCTCTTGCCTTCCTACAATATGTGGGGGATGGGTTAGCGGAACTCATCTTT.

This clone was seen more than once but under ten times. The gene calls are TRDV1 and TRDJ1; 7 bases align to TRDD3. The CDR3 is made up of 18 amino acids. V lost 0 bases, J lost 4 bases, and 14 bases stayed unmatched. Germline loops: CDR1 TSWWSYY, CDR2 QGS. CDR3 in DNA: TGTGCTCTTGGGGAACTGCGGGTTACTGGGGATGTAAACGATAAACTCATCTTT. Translating gives CALGELRVTGDVNDKLIF.

The genes are TRDV1 and TRDJ1; TRDD2 matches at 9 bases. Per germline, CDR1 TSWWSYY and CDR2 QGS. The length of the CDR3 is 20 residues. V lost 4 bases to trimming and J lost 0 bases; unmatched junction nucleotides: 18. DNA for the CDR3: TGTGCTCTTGGGGGAACCTTCCTACGAGGGGGGTACGAAAACACCGATAAACTCATCTTT. Its translation is CALGGTFLRGGYENTDKLIF.

This clone turned up a few times. The rearrangement links TRDV1 to TRDJ1, with TRDD3 as a possible D gene (5 bases). The ends were cut back, 9 bases at V and 9 bases at J, with 29 bases in the middle. Germline V gives CDR1 TSWWSYY, CDR2 QGS. The CDR3 covers 16 residues. The DNA for the CDR3 is TGTGCTCTCAAGCAGTCCAGGGTAGCTGGGCTACAGGAACTCATCTTT. Translated: CALKQSRVAGLQELIF.

The V call is TRDV1, the J call TRDJ1, with D perhaps matching TRDD2 (6 bases). This CDR3 is 17 amino acids long. Germline V gene lookup returns CDR1 TSWWSYY and CDR2 QGS. V shed 0 bases and J shed 7 bases, with 21 bases lying between them. The CDR3 DNA sequence: TGTGCTCTTGGGGAACTCCTTCCCCAGTACTGGCCGTCTAAACTCATCTTT. Translated: CALGELLPQYWPSKLIF.

This clone came up a few times. The rearrangement joins TRDV1 to TRDJ1, with TRDD3 matching over 8 bases. The V gene's germline CDR1 is TSWWSYY and CDR2 QGS. The CDR3 covers 24 residues. V shed 0 bases, J shed 0 bases, and the junction held 27 bases outside the gene matches. DNA of the CDR3: TGTGCTCTTGGGGAACTTGTGGGGGTCCTACTCCCCATACTGGGGGTCATGTACACCGATAAACTCATCTTT. As protein: CALGELVGVLLPILGVMYTDKLIF.

The chain joins TRDV1 to TRDJ1; a weak D match, TRDD2 (6 bases). CDR3 length: 22 residues. V was shortened by 2 bases and J by 6 bases, with 37 bases between the two germline ends. Per the germline V gene, CDR1 is TSWWSYY and CDR2 is QGS. The CDR3: CALGEKSNKPFQVKPNANKLIF. CDR3 in DNA: TGTGCTCTTGGGGAAAAATCAAACAAACCCTTCCAAGTAAAGCCAAACGCTAATAAACTCATCTTT.

The chain combines TRDV1 with TRDJ1; 13 bases are shared with TRDD3. Per germline, CDR1 TSWWSYY and CDR2 QGS. The J segment lost 0 bases and the V segment lost 8 bases, leaving 15 bases of the junction unmatched. CDR3 length: 19 residues. The DNA for the CDR3 is TGTGCTCTTTTGTCTGATGTACTGGGGGATACGCTAAACACCGATAAACTCATCTTT. This gives the protein CALLSDVLGDTLNTDKLIF.

The sample holds a few counts of this clone. The chain combines TRDV1 with TRDJ1; TRDD3 agrees at 11 bases. Per germline, CDR1 TSWWSYY and CDR2 QGS. V was pared by 0 bases and J by 0 bases, with 15 bases of the junction left unmatched. CDR3 length: 21 residues. CDR3 coding DNA: TGTGCTCTTGGGGAACTAAGAGGTCCTATGGGGGATACGGGGTACACCGATAAACTCATCTTT. Amino acids: CALGELRGPMGDTGYTDKLIF.

This clone has more than one count but fewer than ten. J is TRDJ1 and V is TRDV1; perhaps TRDD3 as D (5 bases). Germline-derived CDR1 and CDR2 are TSWWSYY and QGS. V was trimmed by 5 bases and J by 0 bases, leaving 25 bases between them. The CDR3 runs to 19 residues. CDR3 DNA sequence: TGTGCTCTTGGGCCGACGTCCAACTGTCGGGATGGGAACACCGATAAACTCATCTTT. Encoded protein: CALGPTSNCRDGNTDKLIF.

This chain connects TRDV1 to TRDJ1, with 7 bases identical to TRDD3. As TCRdb names no J gene, one was assigned here on the basis of a DNA match to germline. Trimming at V came to 2 bases and at J to 0 bases, leaving 15 bases not matched to a gene. The CDR3 has 19 residues. Germline values: CDR1 TSWWSYY, CDR2 QGS. The DNA for the CDR3 is TGTGCTCTTGGGGAAATTTATCGGCCTGGGGGTTTGTACACCGATAAACTCATCTTT. This translates into CALGEIYRPGGLYTDKLIF.

The chain uses TRDV1 and TRDJ1; 11 positions match TRDD3. The V and J ends lost 6 bases and 5 bases, in that order; junction bases with no gene match: 14. Germline lookup yields CDR1 TSWWSYY and CDR2 QGS. The CDR3 sequence is 17 residues long. The CDR3 DNA reads TGTGCTCTTGGCCAACCTCGTCCCTGGGGGATACCAGATAAACTCATCTTT. Translating gives CALGQPRPWGIPDKLIF.

This clone was counted between two and nine times. V usage is TRDV1 and J usage is TRDJ1; a possible D gene is TRDD3 (5 bases). The CDR3 is 20 residues long. V was cut by 3 bases and J by 0 bases, with 26 bases left in between. Germline V gives CDR1 TSWWSYY, CDR2 QGS. The CDR3 protein is CALGDLRRRAGGLNTDKLIF. The CDR3 nucleotides read TGTGCTCTTGGGGACCTCCGTCGCCGGGCGGGGGGCTTGAACACCGATAAACTCATCTTT.

The table lists this clone with a count of one. The assigned J gene is TRDJ1, but the V gene is uncalled; the table's D gene call, TRDD3, was not cross checked with the DNA. The CDR3 spans 17 residues. The CDR3 nucleotides are TGTGCTCTTGGGGATTTAGGCCCATACGGGTACACCGATAAACTCATCTTT. As protein: CALGDLGPYGYTDKLIF.

This clone has more than one count but fewer than ten. The chain links TRDV1 to TRDJ1, with D possibly being TRDD2 or TRDD3 (5 bases each). Trimming removed 6 bases from V and 0 bases from J, with 29 bases in between. The CDR3 covers 20 residues. CDR1 is TSWWSYY and CDR2 is QGS in the germline V gene. The CDR3 DNA is TGTGCTCTTGGAGTACCAGGGAACTTCCAGGGGGGTCCGTACACCGATAAACTCATCTTT. Its protein product is CALGVPGNFQGGPYTDKLIF.

This sequence joins TRDV1 and TRDJ1, with a weak D call TRDD3 (5 bases). No J gene was available from TCRdb, and it was assigned here by a germline match of the DNA. CDR3 size: 14 residues. The V gene's germline CDR1 is TSWWSYY and CDR2 QGS. V was shortened by 0 bases and J by 2 bases, with 7 bases between the two germline ends. The CDR3 coding sequence is TGTGCTCTTGGGGAACTGAGGGATACCGATAAACTCATCTTT. This sequence encodes CALGELRDTDKLIF.